These 8 T cell receptor beta chains originate from one sample sequenced in a study of human T cells and chemical hapten exposure. TCRdb itself ran the RACE reads through MiXCR, one entry per CDR3 protein. The sample lists some 64,000 distinct CDR3 sequences, 11% occurring once. Time point noted: patch test 3, about 24 weeks after DPC sensitization. Treatment defined: therapeutic diphenylcyclopropenone sensitization with weekly scalp DPC. Sequencing used whole blood, obtained in connection with sensitization to the hapten diphenylcyclopropenone (DPC). The receptors come from a woman between 25 and 40 years old with alopecia areata. Some clones in this sample may be carry-over from other donors' samples.

This clonotype was detected only a few times. The chain has TRBV7-3 and TRBJ2-2; 8 bases align to TRBD2. The CDR3 totals 15 residues. Germline assignment: CDR1 SGHTA and CDR2 FQGTGA. After removal of 5 bases from V and 8 bases from J, the junction contained 10 bases not matched to a gene. The CDR3 bases are TGTGCCAGCAGCCGGACTAGCCCTGGTACAGGGGAGCTGTTTTTT. Its protein product is CASSRTSPGTGELFF.

This clonotype was detected many times. CDR3 in DNA: TGTGCCAGCAGTCGGGACAGCTCCTACAATGAGCAGTTCTTC. It is translated as CASSRDSSYNEQFF. The J gene is TRBJ2-1, the V gene TRBV6-2 or TRBV6-3; 7 positions match TRBD1. The junction had 1 base not matched to a gene; V was cut back by 5 bases and J by 0 bases. Per germline, CDR1 MNHEY and CDR2 SVGEGT. This CDR3 comprises 14 residues.

This clonotype was detected only a few times. The genes are TRBV7-8 and TRBJ1-1; 7 bases align to TRBD1. The ends lost 6 bases at V and 4 bases at J; junction bases unmatched: 11. Germline assignment: CDR1 SGHVS and CDR2 FQNEAQ. The CDR3 spans 15 residues. CDR3 coding DNA: TGTGCCAGCAGAGGGACAGCCATCTCGTCCACTGAAGCTTTCTTT. Translation: CASRGTAISSTEAFF.

The chain uses TRBV11-2 and TRBJ2-3; no firm D call. This CDR3 is 13 amino acids long. Germline lookup yields CDR1 SGHAT and CDR2 FQNNGV. Trimming pared 5 bases from V and 4 bases from J, leaving 10 bases between. Here the CDR3 reads CASSDPPADTQYF. CDR3 DNA sequence: TGTGCCAGCAGCGACCCCCCGGCAGATACGCAGTATTTT.

This clonotype was counted at least ten times. The J gene is TRBJ1-1, the V gene TRBV5-1, with 8 bases matching TRBD1. This CDR3 contains 15 residues. Trimming cost V 3 bases and J 4 bases; bases outside gene matches: 8. Germline V gene data show CDR1 as SGHRS and CDR2 as YFSETQ. CDR3 amino acids: CASSSHRGATTEAFF. In DNA form, the CDR3 reads TGCGCCAGCAGCTCCCACAGGGGGGCGACCACTGAAGCTTTCTTT.

This clonotype was picked up a small number of times. The chain combines TRBV15 with TRBJ2-7, with 7 bases identical to TRBD2. V gave up 6 bases and J gave up 0 bases; unmatched junction bases: 5. CDR3 length: 14 amino acids. The germline gives CDR1 LNHNV, CDR2 YYDKDF (reference sequence). In DNA, the CDR3 is TGTGCCACCAGTGCAGGCGGGAGCTCCTACGAGCAGTACTTC. It translates to CATSAGGSSYEQYF.

A few counts support this clonotype. V is TRBV28 and J is TRBJ1-2; D unresolved. The length of the CDR3 is 14 residues. The germline V gene has CDR1 MDHEN and CDR2 SYDVKM. V was clipped by 2 bases and J by 5 bases, with 12 bases between them. In DNA form, the CDR3 reads TGTGCCAGCAGTTTAGGGCTGGGAGGATATGGCTACACCTTC. Protein product: CASSLGLGGYGYTF.

The rearrangement uses TRBV11-2 and TRBJ2-1, with 11 bases identical to TRBD2. CDR3 size: 16 residues. The trim removed 5 bases at V and 7 bases at J, leaving 10 bases unmatched. Germline V lookup: CDR1 SGHAT, CDR2 FQNNGV. The CDR3 DNA reads TGTGCCAGCAGCCCGATGGTAGCGGGAGGGCGAAATGAGCAGTTCTTC. This gives the protein CASSPMVAGGRNEQFF.